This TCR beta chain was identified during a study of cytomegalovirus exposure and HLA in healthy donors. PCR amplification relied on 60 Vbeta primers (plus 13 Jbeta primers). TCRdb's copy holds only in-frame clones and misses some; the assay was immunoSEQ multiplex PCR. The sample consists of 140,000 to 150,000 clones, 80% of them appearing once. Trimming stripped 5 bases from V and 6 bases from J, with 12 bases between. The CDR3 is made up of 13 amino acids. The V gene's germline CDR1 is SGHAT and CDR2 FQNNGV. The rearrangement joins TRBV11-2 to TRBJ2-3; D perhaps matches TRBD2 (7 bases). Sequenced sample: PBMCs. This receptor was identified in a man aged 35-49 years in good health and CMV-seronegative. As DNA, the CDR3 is TGTGCCAGCAGCGGGGAGGGGGTGGATACGCAGTATTTT. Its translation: CASSGEGVDTQYF.